These 28 T cell receptor beta chains were all obtained from the same sample, sequenced in a study of control samples from healthy donors and cancer patients (TCRdb year 2020). Library generation was performed with the immunoSEQ multiplex PCR assay. TCRdb took over this immuneACCESS table, retaining in-frame rearrangements with V and J assigned. Such tables are incomplete; in checked studies, under half of the missing clones stem from an unresolved V gene, and the remainder is unexplained. Counted in this sample were approximately 110,000 clones; 90% of them appeared once. Roughly 4.4% of the sample is taken by the ten largest. Sequencing used blood. Receptor source: a human donor in good health. The donor label of this sample is uncertain.

This CDR3 reads CASSLERGGGETQYF. The CDR3 DNA sequence: TGTGCCAGCAGCTTGGAGCGGGGGGGTGGAGAGACCCAGTACTTC. This rearrangement joins TRBV5-6 to TRBJ2-5; 10 bases match TRBD2. CDR1 SGHDT and CDR2 YYEEEE come from the germline V gene. This CDR3 has 15 amino acids. Trimming at V came to 0 bases and at J to 4 bases, leaving 3 bases not matched to a gene.

The V gene is TRBV19, the J gene TRBJ1-2; maybe TRBD1 (5 bases). The CDR3 is 13 residues long. Trimming pared 7 bases from V and 4 bases from J, leaving 13 bases between. Germline V gives CDR1 LNHDA, CDR2 SQIVND (reference sequence). The DNA of the CDR3 is TGTGCCAGTATCGGGGGGAGACTCTATGGCTACACCTTC. Amino acid sequence: CASIGGRLYGYTF.

This chain links TRBV6-1 with TRBJ1-3; 7 nucleotides align to TRBD1. Losses at the gene ends were 4 bases for V and 4 bases for J; bases not matched to a gene: 13. Looked up from germline, CDR1 is MNHNS and CDR2 is SASEGT. This CDR3 spans 17 amino acids. The CDR3 DNA is TGTGCCAGCAGTGCCAGGGGACAGCGCAACCTGGGAAACACCATATATTTT. Protein: CASSARGQRNLGNTIYF.

The chain is built from TRBV15 and TRBJ1-6; D remains ambiguous. Trimming took off 5 bases at V and 4 bases at J, with 9 bases between the two ends. Germline values: CDR1 LNHNV, CDR2 YYDKDF (reference sequence). CDR3 length equals 14 residues. CDR3 DNA sequence: TGTGCCACCAGCGGGGAACCATATAATTCACCCCTCCACTTT. Its translation: CATSGEPYNSPLHF.

The chain combines TRBV6-1 with TRBJ2-7, with D unresolved. Germline V gives CDR1 MNHNS, CDR2 SASEGT. V lost 0 bases and J lost 5, with 14 bases in between. There are 15 residues in the CDR3. CDR3 amino acids: CASSEALPPLNEQYF. The DNA for the CDR3 is TGTGCCAGCAGTGAAGCCCTCCCACCTTTGAACGAGCAGTACTTC.

This sequence joins TRBV27 and TRBJ1-6; D gene unclear. Germline loops: CDR1 MNHEY, CDR2 SMNVEV (reference sequence). V was trimmed by 6 bases and J by 7 bases, leaving 16 bases between them. CDR3 size: 15 residues. As DNA, the CDR3 is TGTGCCAGCAGCCCATCTAGGGCTGGGAATTCACCCCTCCACTTT. Protein: CASSPSRAGNSPLHF.

The chain combines TRBV30 with TRBJ2-7; the D is unclear. Germline V gives CDR1 GTSNPN, CDR2 SVGIG (reference sequence). The CDR3 sequence is 13 residues long. Trimming took off 2 bases at V and 4 bases at J, with 12 bases between the two ends. The CDR3 sequence: CAWSQVGSYEQYF. CDR3 coding DNA: TGTGCCTGGAGTCAGGTAGGTTCGTACGAGCAGTACTTC.

The chain couples TRBV6-6 to TRBJ1-1; TRBD1 agrees at 8 bases. Germline V gives CDR1 MNHNY, CDR2 SVGAGI (reference sequence). V lost 6 bases, J lost 3 bases, and 6 bases stayed unmatched. The CDR3 runs to 14 residues. The CDR3 here is CASRQTGADTEAFF. Here the CDR3 DNA reads TGTGCCAGCAGGCAGACAGGGGCCGACACTGAAGCTTTCTTT.

This chain joins TRBV6-4 and TRBJ1-6; a weak D match, TRBD1 (5 bases). V dropped 5 bases and J dropped 7 bases, with 15 bases sitting between them. The CDR3 consists of 15 residues. CDR1 and CDR2 from the germline V gene are MRHNA and SNTAGT. CDR3 loop: CASSTDSGYNSPLHF. The CDR3 DNA reads as TGTGCCAGCAGTACCGACAGTGGTTACAATTCACCCCTCCACTTT.

This clone occurred once. The chain joins TRBV6-5 to TRBJ2-1; D is perhaps TRBD1 (6 bases). The V and J ends lost 5 bases and 6 bases respectively, with 14 bases between them. The length of the CDR3 is 14 residues. Per the germline V gene, CDR1 is MNHEY and CDR2 is SVGAGI. DNA of the CDR3: TGTGCCAGCAGTCTACGACAGGCTGGCAATGAGCAGTTCTTC. This gives the protein CASSLRQAGNEQFF.

This clone showed up just once. The chain links TRBV11-2 to TRBJ2-1, with 7 bases matching TRBD2. J was trimmed by 6 bases and V by 10 bases; bases with no gene match: 9. Germline V gene lookup returns CDR1 SGHAT and CDR2 FQNNGV. The CDR3 spans 13 residues. CDR3 protein: CATGEGNGNEQFF. As DNA, the CDR3 is TGTGCCACCGGGGAGGGAAACGGCAATGAGCAGTTCTTC.

The chain recombines TRBV30 with TRBJ2-7, with D possibly TRBD1 on 5 matching bases. The CDR3 runs 13 residues. Germline CDR1 GTSNPN, CDR2 SVGIG (reference sequence). V lost 3 bases, J lost 2 bases, and 11 bases lay in between. The CDR3 DNA is TGTGCCTGGAGGGGAACAGGCACCTACGAGCAGTACTTC. Translated, it gives CAWRGTGTYEQYF.

The rearrangement uses TRBV3-1 (or the pseudogene TRBV3-2) and TRBJ1-5; D gene unclear. V shed 4 bases and J shed 3 bases, with 16 bases lying between them. The CDR3 loop spans 16 amino acids. Germline V gives CDR1 LGHDT, CDR2 YNNKEL (reference sequence). CDR3 nucleotide sequence: TGTGCCAGCAGCCTAGAAGGTGGAGGGAACAATCAGCCCCAGCATTTT. Translating it yields CASSLEGGGNNQPQHF.

This clone was counted once. V and J are TRBV14 and TRBJ1-2; 9 nucleotides agree with TRBD1. CDR1 and CDR2 (germline): SGHDN, FVKESK. The length of the CDR3 is 16 residues. The J segment lost 8 bases and the V segment lost 0 bases, leaving 10 bases of the junction unmatched. The CDR3 DNA sequence: TGTGCCAGCAGCCAAGATCACGGGACAGGGCAGTCAGGCTACACCTTC. The encoded protein is CASSQDHGTGQSGYTF.

The V call is TRBV25-1, the J call TRBJ1-4; D remains unclear. The germline gives CDR1 MGHDK, CDR2 SYGVNS. This CDR3 contains 17 residues. Trimming left V 2 bases short and J 3 bases short, with 16 bases between. The DNA for the CDR3 is TGTGCCAGCAGTGAACCTCTTTCGGCAGCTTCTAATGAAAAACTGTTTTTT. As protein: CASSEPLSAASNEKLFF.

The chain uses TRBV7-7 and TRBJ2-1; D is ambiguous. The germline V gene encodes CDR1 SSHAT and CDR2 FNYEAQ (reference sequence). The ends were cut back, 3 bases at V and 1 base at J, with 10 bases in the middle. The CDR3 sequence is 15 residues long. CDR3 sequence: CASSLSRSSYNEQFF. The CDR3 nucleotides read TGTGCCAGCAGCTTGAGTAGAAGTTCCTACAATGAGCAGTTCTTC.

V is TRBV6-1 and J is TRBJ2-7, with D possibly matching TRBD2 (6 bases). The CDR3 is 12 amino acids. The V gene lost 2 bases and the J gene lost 4 bases, with 6 bases spanning the gap. CDR1 and CDR2 (germline): MNHNS, SASEGT. The DNA for the CDR3 is TGTGCCAGCAGTGAACGGGGGTACGAGCAGTACGTC. The encoded protein is CASSERGYEQYV.

This rearrangement joins TRBV6-6 to TRBJ1-1; 7 bases fit TRBD1. CDR1 is MNHNY, CDR2 SVGAGI, per germline (reference sequence). This CDR3 comprises 13 residues. V trimming: 5 bases; J trimming: 3 bases; junction bases outside the gene matches: 3. This CDR3 is CASSLDRDTEAFF. The CDR3 DNA reads as TGTGCCAGCAGTCTCGACAGGGACACTGAAGCTTTCTTT.

Here the CDR3 reads CASSYTGRETQYF. The DNA for the CDR3 is TGTGCCAGCAGTTACACGGGGCGTGAGACCCAGTACTTC. The gene calls are TRBV6-2 or TRBV6-3 and TRBJ2-5; the D gene could be TRBD1 or TRBD2 (5 bases each). V gave up 2 bases and J gave up 5 bases, with 9 bases separating them. This CDR3 is built from 13 residues. Germline assignment: CDR1 MNHEY and CDR2 SVGEGT.

This CDR3 is CASSFQDGSYEQYF. The CDR3 DNA reads TGTGCCAGTAGTTTTCAGGACGGGTCCTACGAGCAGTACTTC. The chain employs TRBV19 and TRBJ2-7; D is unresolved. Germline assignment: CDR1 LNHDA and CDR2 SQIVND (reference sequence). This CDR3 comprises 14 residues. Between the trimmed V and J ends, which lost 5 bases and 1 base, there was a span of 12 bases.

The V and J genes are TRBV2 and TRBJ1-3; D gene unclear. Trimming cost V 8 bases and J 0 bases, with 14 bases left between them. Germline-derived CDR1 and CDR2 are SNHLY and FYNNEI. The CDR3 covers 15 residues. In DNA form, the CDR3 reads TGTGCCAGCCTCTTTGTGGGGTACTCTGGAAACACCATATATTTT. This encodes CASLFVGYSGNTIYF.

V gene TRBV4-1 combines with J gene TRBJ1-1; TRBD1 aligns across 9 bases. Germline values: CDR1 MGHRA, CDR2 YSYEKL. Trimming removed 8 bases from V and 2 bases from J; junction bases left unmatched: 6. This CDR3 is 14 amino acids long. This CDR3 is CASSRDRVNTEAFF. The DNA for the CDR3 is TGCGCCAGCTCCCGGGACAGGGTTAACACTGAAGCTTTCTTT.

This clone was detected once. The chain uses TRBV7-9 and TRBJ2-2, with D possibly TRBD1 on 6 matching bases. The CDR3 length is 15 residues. The V and J ends lost 0 bases and 2 bases respectively, with 7 bases between them. Germline lookup yields CDR1 SEHNR and CDR2 FQNEAQ (reference sequence). The CDR3 protein is CASSLADRNTGELFF. Here the CDR3 DNA reads TGTGCCAGCAGCTTAGCGGACAGAAACACCGGGGAGCTGTTTTTT.

The V and J genes are TRBV27 and TRBJ2-2; no clear D. V lost 7 bases, J lost 1 base, and 7 bases lay in between. The CDR3 is made up of 13 amino acids. Germline values: CDR1 MNHEY, CDR2 SMNVEV (reference sequence). CDR3 amino acids: CASKVQNTGELFF. As DNA, the CDR3 is TGTGCCAGCAAGGTTCAGAACACCGGGGAGCTGTTTTTT.

This clone was counted once. This sequence joins TRBV6-6 and TRBJ1-1; TRBD1 is a possible D gene (5 bases). The CDR3 totals 16 residues. Trimming stripped 7 bases from V and 3 bases from J, with 21 bases between. Germline CDR1 MNHNY, CDR2 SVGAGI (reference sequence). DNA for the CDR3: TGTGCCAGCACACCACAGGAGGGGCGGATGGACACTGAAGCTTTCTTT. Its protein product is CASTPQEGRMDTEAFF.

The chain joins TRBV5-1 to TRBJ2-1; D unclear. Per germline, CDR1 SGHRS and CDR2 YFSETQ. CDR3 length: 15 residues. The V and J ends lost 4 bases and 1 base respectively, with 12 bases between them. CDR3 in DNA: TGCGCCAGCAGCCCCCGGGCCAAATCCTACAATGAGCAGTTCTTC. Protein: CASSPRAKSYNEQFF. Filled out from reference TRBV5-1 and TRBJ2-1, the complete variable domain reads KAGVTQTPRYLIKTRGQQVTLSCSPISGHRSVSWYQQTPGQGLQFLFEYFSETQRNKGNFPGRFSGRQFSNSRSEMNVSTLELGDSALYLCASSPRAKSYNEQFFGPGTRLTVL.

V gene TRBV30 combines with J gene TRBJ2-3; 7 bases match TRBD1. The germline gives CDR1 GTSNPN, CDR2 SVGIG (reference sequence). This CDR3 has 14 residues. V shed 3 bases and J 6 bases; nucleotides not matched to a gene: 9. The DNA of the CDR3 is TGTGCCTGGAGCCCGGGACAGCTAGAGGATACGCAGTATTTT. As protein: CAWSPGQLEDTQYF. The whole variable domain, filled in from reference TRBV30 and TRBJ2-3, reads SQTIHQWPATLVQPVGSPLSLECTVEGTSNPNLYWYRQAAGRGLQLLFYSVGIGQISSEVPQNLSASRPQDRQFILSSKKLLLSDSGFYLCAWSPGQLEDTQYFGPGTRLTVL.

The rearrangement links TRBV2 to TRBJ2-7, with 7 bases identical to TRBD2. Germline CDR1 is SNHLY and CDR2 is FYNNEI. V was pared by 4 bases and J by 3 bases, with 6 bases of the junction left unmatched. The CDR3 runs to 14 residues. CDR3 sequence (DNA): TGTGCCAGCAGTGTCACCTTAGCGGGCTACGAGCAGTACTTC. This gives the protein CASSVTLAGYEQYF.